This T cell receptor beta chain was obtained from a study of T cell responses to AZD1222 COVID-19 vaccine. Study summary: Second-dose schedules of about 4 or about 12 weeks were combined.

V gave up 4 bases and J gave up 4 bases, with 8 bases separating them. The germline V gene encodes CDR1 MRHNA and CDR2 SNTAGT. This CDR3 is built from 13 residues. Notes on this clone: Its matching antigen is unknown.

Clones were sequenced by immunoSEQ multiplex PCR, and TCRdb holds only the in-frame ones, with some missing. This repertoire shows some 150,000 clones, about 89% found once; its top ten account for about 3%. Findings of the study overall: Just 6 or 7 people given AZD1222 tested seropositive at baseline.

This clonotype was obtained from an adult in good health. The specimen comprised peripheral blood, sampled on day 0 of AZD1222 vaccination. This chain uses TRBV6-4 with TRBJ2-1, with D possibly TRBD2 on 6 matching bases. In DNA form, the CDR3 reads TGTGCCAGCAGTGTAGCGGCATACAATGAGCAGTTCTTC. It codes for CASSVAAYNEQFF.